This T cell receptor beta chain was documented in a study of T-cell reconstitution after alpha-beta-depleted transplantation in children. V lost 5 bases and J lost 7, with 15 bases in between. Germline CDR1 is SEHNR and CDR2 is FQNEAQ (reference sequence). CDR3 length equals 14 residues. For TCRbeta, the library was prepared with unique molecular identifiers. One entry per CDR3 protein results from TCRdb running MiXCR on the PCR reads. This table has 580,000 or so distinct CDR3 sequences, more than 20% appearing once. This TCR was recovered from a boy in the first two years of life who had a stem cell transplant for acute myeloid leukemia, so the T cells may come from the graft donor. The genes are TRBV7-9 and TRBJ2-1; a possible D gene is TRBD1 (6 bases). This specimen consisted of PBMCs, mostly from graft donor cells, obtained 360 days after TCRalphabeta/CD19-depleted stem cell transplant. The CDR3 nucleotides read TGTGCCAGCAGCGCCGGGACACCCCCTAATGAGCAGTTCTTC. It encodes CASSAGTPPNEQFF.